The 27 T cell receptor beta chains below all came from one sample that was sequenced in a study of PD-1 blockade in mismatch repair-deficient tumors. TCRdb's table, derived via immunoSEQ multiplex PCR, lists solely in-frame clones and lacks some. The table lists approximately 80,000 clones, roughly 80% of them singletons. The material was peripheral blood, obtained 44 weeks after starting pembrolizumab. These receptors all stem from an adult with mismatch repair-deficient cancer.

V is TRBV7-9 and J is TRBJ1-2; no firm D call. The V end lost 1 base, the J end lost 8 bases, and 14 bases lay between the germline ends. This CDR3 is built from 14 residues. The germline V gene encodes CDR1 SEHNR and CDR2 FQNEAQ (reference sequence). The CDR3 protein is CASSLGADLSGYTF. In DNA, the CDR3 is TGTGCCAGCAGCTTAGGGGCGGACCTGAGCGGCTACACCTTC.

Points on this clone: Relative to the germline gene, one junction end is altered; a read error may explain this. Other DNA sequences within the sample encode an identical CDR3. The V call is TRBV5-1, the J call TRBJ2-1; D possibly matches TRBD1 or TRBD2 (5 bases each). The CDR3 has 15 residues. Germline V gene sequence: CDR1 SGHRS, CDR2 YFSETQ. DNA of the CDR3: TGCGCCAGCAGCCTCGAGGGGAGCTCCTACAATGAACAGTTCTTC. As protein: CASSLEGSSYNEQFF.

The CDR3 spells CASGPTGGLETQYF. CDR3 nucleotide sequence: TGTGCTAGTGGCCCCACAGGGGGCCTAGAGACCCAGTACTTC. The chain is built from TRBV12-5 and TRBJ2-5, with 9 positions matching TRBD1. The V segment lost 6 bases and the J segment 4 bases; nucleotides outside the gene matches: 6. The CDR3 consists of 14 residues. The germline gives CDR1 LGHNT, CDR2 FRNRAP.

The chain recombines TRBV12-5 with TRBJ2-1, with 14 bases aligning to TRBD2. The V and J ends lost 9 bases and 4 bases, in that order; junction bases with no gene match: 14. This CDR3 is 18 amino acids long. CDR1 is LGHNT, CDR2 FRNRAP, per germline. CDR3 loop: CASERGTSGSLRYNEQFF. In DNA form, the CDR3 reads TGTGCTAGCGAACGCGGGACTAGCGGGAGTCTAAGATACAATGAGCAGTTCTTC.

The chain combines TRBV7-9 with TRBJ2-7; 9 nucleotides line up with TRBD1. The germline CDR1 and CDR2 sequences are SEHNR and FQNEAQ (reference sequence). The CDR3 totals 17 residues. V lost 4 bases, J lost 0 bases, and 10 bases stayed unmatched. CDR3 region: CASSSHNRGRNSYEQYF. The CDR3 bases are TGTGCCAGCAGCTCCCATAACAGGGGGCGCAACTCCTACGAGCAGTACTTC.

The chain carries TRBV15 and TRBJ2-4; the D gene could be TRBD1 or TRBD2 (5 bases each). This CDR3 has 17 amino acids. Trimming stripped 5 bases from V and 3 bases from J, with 20 bases between. Germline CDR1 reads LNHNV; CDR2 reads YYDKDF (reference sequence). In DNA form, the CDR3 reads TGTGCCACCAGCGGCGAGGGGAGAACTCCAGGCAAAAACATTCAGTACTTC. It encodes CATSGEGRTPGKNIQYF.

The chain uses TRBV11-3 and TRBJ2-7; 7 bases are shared with TRBD1. The CDR3 is made up of 15 amino acids. The V and J ends lost 4 bases and 4 bases, in that order; junction bases with no gene match: 10. CDR1 and CDR2 from the germline V gene are SGHNT and YENEEA. CDR3 amino acids: CASSSGRQGVYEQYF. CDR3 DNA: TGTGCCAGCAGCTCAGGGCGGCAGGGGGTTTACGAGCAGTACTTC.

The gene calls are TRBV7-3 and TRBJ2-7; TRBD2 matches at 9 bases. The CDR3 totals 15 residues. The trim removed 2 bases at V and 2 bases at J, leaving 4 bases unmatched. The germline gives CDR1 SGHTA, CDR2 FQGTGA. CDR3 amino acids: CASSLGPSGTYEQYF. The CDR3 DNA reads as TGTGCCAGCAGCTTAGGACCTAGCGGGACCTACGAGCAGTACTTC.

This chain uses TRBV6-4 with TRBJ2-1, with D unclear. This CDR3 comprises 13 residues. Germline V gene data show CDR1 as MRHNA and CDR2 as SNTAGT. Trimming cost V 0 bases and J 7 bases, with 7 bases left between them. CDR3 region: CASSDSLSNEQFF. CDR3 nucleotide sequence: TGTGCCAGCAGTGACTCCCTCTCGAATGAGCAGTTCTTC.

CDR3 in DNA: TGTGCCAGCAGCAGCATGAGAAGGTATGAGCAGTTCTTC. This codes for CASSSMRRYEQFF. The chain combines TRBV11-2 with TRBJ2-1, with no clear D. Trimming took 5 bases from V and 8 from J, leaving 13 bases between them. The CDR3 has 13 amino acids. Germline assignment: CDR1 SGHAT and CDR2 FQNNGV.

The chain carries TRBV10-3 and TRBJ2-7; D perhaps matches TRBD2 (5 bases). The germline CDR1 and CDR2 sequences are ENHRY and SYGVKD. Trimming cost V 4 bases and J 2 bases, with 12 bases left between them. There are 14 residues in the CDR3. The CDR3 nucleotides read TGTGCCATCAGTGTCGAGGGAGTACCCTACGAGCAGTACTTC. Amino acid sequence: CAISVEGVPYEQYF.

The chain has TRBV5-4 and TRBJ2-5, with 7 positions matching TRBD2. This CDR3 has 13 residues. Germline CDR1 and CDR2: SGHNT and YYREEE (reference sequence). V lost 4 bases to trimming and J lost 5 bases; unmatched junction nucleotides: 5. The chain's CDR3 is CASSQTSRETQYF. CDR3 coding DNA: TGTGCCAGCAGCCAGACTAGCAGGGAGACCCAGTACTTC.

V usage is TRBV5-4 and J usage is TRBJ2-1; 8 nucleotides agree with TRBD2. Unmatched junction bases numbered 10, after V lost 0 bases and J lost 8 bases. In germline, CDR1 is SGHNT, CDR2 YYREEE (reference sequence). The CDR3 sequence is 16 residues long. CDR3 region: CASSLVRSGRDHEQFF. The CDR3 DNA follows: TGTGCCAGCAGCTTGGTTCGAAGCGGGAGAGACCATGAGCAGTTCTTC.

The V gene is TRBV10-3, the J gene TRBJ1-1; D is possibly TRBD1 (5 bases). Germline CDR1 and CDR2: ENHRY and SYGVKD. CDR3 size: 14 residues. V was clipped by 3 bases and J by 3 bases, with 11 bases between them. CDR3 in amino acids: CAISDQGGYTEAFF. In DNA, the CDR3 is TGTGCCATCAGTGATCAGGGAGGATACACTGAAGCTTTCTTT.

The CDR3 region has the DNA TGTGCCAGCAGTTTATATCCAGGGGCGGAAGCTTTCTTT. Translated, it gives CASSLYPGAEAFF. The chain is built from TRBV27 and TRBJ1-1; possibly TRBD1 for D (6 bases). This CDR3 spans 13 amino acids. The germline V gene encodes CDR1 MNHEY and CDR2 SMNVEV (reference sequence). Trimming took off 1 base at V and 8 bases at J, with 11 bases between the two ends.

CDR3 sequence: CASSPLAGVGNEQFF. The CDR3 DNA sequence: TGTGCCAGCAGTCCGCTAGCGGGAGTGGGGAATGAGCAGTTCTTC. This chain links TRBV11-2 with TRBJ2-1, with TRBD2 identical over 10 bases. Trimming took 6 bases from V and 7 from J; bases not matched to a gene: 9. This CDR3 spans 15 amino acids. The V gene's germline CDR1 is SGHAT and CDR2 FQNNGV. Combining the CDR3 with reference TRBV11-2 and TRBJ2-1 gives the whole variable domain EAGVAQSPRYKIIEKRQSVAFWCNPISGHATLYWYQQILGQGPKLLIQFQNNGVVDDSQLPKDRFSAERLKGVDSTLKIQPAKLEDSAVYLCASSPLAGVGNEQFFGPGTRLTVL.

The count of this clone is one. The J gene is TRBJ2-1, the V gene TRBV19; D not resolved. The germline CDR1 and CDR2 sequences are LNHDA and SQIVND (reference sequence). There are 14 residues in the CDR3. V lost 7 bases and J 0 bases, leaving 10 bases between the germline ends. The CDR3 nucleotides are TGTGCCAGTACCCCTACAAGCTCCTACAATGAGCAGTTCTTC. As protein: CASTPTSSYNEQFF.

This clone was found once. The chain carries TRBV7-9 and TRBJ2-7, with a weak D call TRBD2 (5 bases). CDR3 length equals 13 residues. Deletions cut 3 bases from V and 6 bases from J, with 12 bases between. Germline values: CDR1 SEHNR, CDR2 FQNEAQ (reference sequence). The CDR3 spells CASSLADEGEQYF. DNA for the CDR3: TGTGCCAGCAGCTTGGCAGATGAGGGCGAGCAGTACTTC. Using reference TRBV7-9 and TRBJ2-7 for the parts outside the CDR3, the full variable domain is DTGVSQNPRHKITKRGQNVTFRCDPISEHNRLYWYRQTLGQGPEFLTYFQNEAQLEKSRLLSDRFSAERPKGSFSTLEIQRTEQGDSAMYLCASSLADEGEQYFGPGTRLTVT.

The rearrangement uses TRBV10-3 and TRBJ1-1; TRBD1 aligns across 12 bases. V was clipped by 6 bases and J by 0 bases; unmatched bases: 11. Germline V gene data show CDR1 as ENHRY and CDR2 as SYGVKD. The CDR3 is 18 amino acids. CDR3 region: CAIRGTGGHSNMNTEAFF. The CDR3 DNA sequence: TGTGCCATCAGGGGGACAGGGGGCCATTCGAACATGAACACTGAAGCTTTCTTT.

The chain employs TRBV30 and TRBJ2-1; D remains unclear. Between the trimmed V and J ends, which lost 2 bases and 9 bases, there was a span of 8 bases. The CDR3 length is 11 residues. Germline assignment: CDR1 GTSNPN and CDR2 SVGIG (reference sequence). CDR3 nucleotide sequence: TGTGCCTGGAGTCCGAGCAGTGAGCAGTTCTTC. This sequence encodes CAWSPSSEQFF.

The genes are TRBV11-3 and TRBJ2-7, with 10 positions matching TRBD1. The ends lost 1 base at V and 5 bases at J; junction bases unmatched: 5. The CDR3 sequence is 15 residues long. Per the germline V gene, CDR1 is SGHNT and CDR2 is YENEEA. The CDR3 DNA reads as TGTGCCAGCAGCTTAGCAGGGACAGGGGTCCACGAGCAGTACTTC. It codes for CASSLAGTGVHEQYF.

This clone was observed a few times. The gene calls are TRBV11-2 and TRBJ1-2; no clear D gene. The CDR3 has 13 amino acids. CDR1 and CDR2 (germline): SGHAT, FQNNGV. V was clipped by 5 bases and J by 4 bases, with 11 bases between them. Here the CDR3 DNA reads TGTGCCAGCAGCCGAGGGTTCTCCTATGGCTACACCTTC. Protein: CASSRGFSYGYTF.

V usage is TRBV28 and J usage is TRBJ1-1; 7 bases fit TRBD1. Per germline, CDR1 MDHEN and CDR2 SYDVKM. The V and J ends lost 5 bases and 0 bases, in that order; junction bases with no gene match: 12. The CDR3 totals 17 residues. The CDR3 is CASSKGTAGGVNTEAFF. Written as DNA, the CDR3 is TGTGCCAGCAGTAAAGGGACAGCCGGAGGGGTGAACACTGAAGCTTTCTTT.

The rearrangement links TRBV9 to TRBJ2-3, with D possibly matching TRBD1 (5 bases). In germline, CDR1 is SGDLS, CDR2 YYNGEE. Trimming took 0 bases from V and 4 from J, leaving 15 bases between them. The CDR3 runs to 16 residues. As DNA, the CDR3 is TGTGCCAGCAGCGTAGCTGGATGGCAGGGCCCAGATACGCAGTATTTT. Protein product: CASSVAGWQGPDTQYF.

The chain combines TRBV5-1 with TRBJ1-1; D unclear. Germline CDR1 reads SGHRS; CDR2 reads YFSETQ. V lost 4 bases and J lost 1, with 8 bases in between. The CDR3 sequence is 13 residues long. The CDR3 is CASSAYSNTEAFF. The CDR3, as DNA: TGCGCCAGCAGCGCGTATTCGAACACTGAAGCTTTCTTT.

The chain has TRBV10-3 and TRBJ1-2; D remains ambiguous. The V gene's germline CDR1 is ENHRY and CDR2 SYGVKD. The length of the CDR3 is 13 residues. Trimming stripped 0 bases from V and 4 bases from J, with 6 bases between. CDR3 in amino acids: CAISESSVYGYTF. The CDR3 DNA follows: TGTGCCATCAGTGAGTCCTCCGTCTATGGCTACACCTTC.

The J gene is TRBJ2-7, the V gene TRBV5-5; 13 nucleotides align to TRBD2. Germline lookup yields CDR1 SGHKS and CDR2 YYEKEE (reference sequence). Trimming took 0 bases from V and 4 from J; bases not matched to a gene: 1. The CDR3 runs to 15 residues. CDR3 sequence: CASSLGTSGRYEQYF. The CDR3, as DNA: TGTGCCAGCAGCTTGGGGACTAGCGGGAGATACGAGCAGTACTTC. Based on the CDR3 plus reference TRBV5-5 and TRBJ2-7, the full variable domain is DAGVTQSPTHLIKTRGQQVTLRCSPISGHKSVSWYQQVLGQGPQFIFQYYEKEERGRGNFPDRFSARQFPNYSSELNVNALLLGDSALYLCASSLGTSGRYEQYFGPGTRLTVT.